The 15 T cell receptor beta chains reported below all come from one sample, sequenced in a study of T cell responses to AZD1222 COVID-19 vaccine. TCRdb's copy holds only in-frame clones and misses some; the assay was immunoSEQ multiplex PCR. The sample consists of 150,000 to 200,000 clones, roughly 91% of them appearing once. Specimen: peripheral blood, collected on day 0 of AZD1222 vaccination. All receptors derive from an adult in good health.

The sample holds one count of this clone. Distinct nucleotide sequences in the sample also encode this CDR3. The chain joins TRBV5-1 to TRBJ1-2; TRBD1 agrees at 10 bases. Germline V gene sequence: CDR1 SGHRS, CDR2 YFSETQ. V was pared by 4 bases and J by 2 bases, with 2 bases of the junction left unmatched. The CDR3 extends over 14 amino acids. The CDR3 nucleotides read TGCGCCAGCAGCCCGGGACAGGGGAACTATGGCTACACCTTC. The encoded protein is CASSPGQGNYGYTF.

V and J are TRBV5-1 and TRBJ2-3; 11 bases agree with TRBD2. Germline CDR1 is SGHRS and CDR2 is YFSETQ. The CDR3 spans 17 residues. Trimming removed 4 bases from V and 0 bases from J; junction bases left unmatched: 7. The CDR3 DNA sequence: TGCGCCAGCAGCCAGGGACTAGCGGTAACTAGCACAGATACGCAGTATTTT. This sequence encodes CASSQGLAVTSTDTQYF. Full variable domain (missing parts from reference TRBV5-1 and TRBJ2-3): KAGVTQTPRYLIKTRGQQVTLSCSPISGHRSVSWYQQTPGQGLQFLFEYFSETQRNKGNFPGRFSGRQFSNSRSEMNVSTLELGDSALYLCASSQGLAVTSTDTQYFGPGTRLTVL.

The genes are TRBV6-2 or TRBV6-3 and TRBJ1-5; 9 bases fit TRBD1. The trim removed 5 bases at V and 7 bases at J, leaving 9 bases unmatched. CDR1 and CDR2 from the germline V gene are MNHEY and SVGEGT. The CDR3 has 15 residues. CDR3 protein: CASSRAGQGKQPQHF. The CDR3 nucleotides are TGTGCCAGCAGTCGCGCGGGACAGGGTAAACAGCCCCAGCATTTT.

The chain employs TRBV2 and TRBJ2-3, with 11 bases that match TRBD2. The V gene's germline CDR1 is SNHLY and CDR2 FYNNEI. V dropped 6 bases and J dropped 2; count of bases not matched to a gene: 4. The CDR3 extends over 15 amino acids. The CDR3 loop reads CASRSSGGYTDTQYF. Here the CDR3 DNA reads TGTGCCAGCAGGTCTAGCGGGGGGTACACAGATACGCAGTATTTT.

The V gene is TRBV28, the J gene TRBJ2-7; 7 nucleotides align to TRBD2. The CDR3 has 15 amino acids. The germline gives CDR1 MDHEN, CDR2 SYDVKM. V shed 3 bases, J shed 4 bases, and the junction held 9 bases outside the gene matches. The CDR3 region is CASSLEASGTYEQYF. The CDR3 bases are TGTGCCAGCAGTTTGGAGGCTAGCGGAACTTACGAGCAGTACTTC.

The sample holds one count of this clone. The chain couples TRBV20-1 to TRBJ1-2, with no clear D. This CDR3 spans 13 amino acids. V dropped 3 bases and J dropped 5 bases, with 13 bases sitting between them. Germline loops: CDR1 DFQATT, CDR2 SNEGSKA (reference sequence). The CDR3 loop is CSASSGRLYGYTF. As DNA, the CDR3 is TGCAGTGCTAGTAGCGGCCGACTATATGGCTACACCTTC.

CDR3 sequence: CASSNSLQGSKTQYF. Written as DNA, the CDR3 is TGCGCCAGCAGCAATTCATTACAGGGTTCGAAGACCCAGTACTTC. The gene calls are TRBV5-1 and TRBJ2-5; a possible D gene is TRBD1 (6 bases). CDR3 length: 15 residues. The V gene lost 4 bases and the J gene lost 6 bases, with 19 bases spanning the gap. Germline V gives CDR1 SGHRS, CDR2 YFSETQ.

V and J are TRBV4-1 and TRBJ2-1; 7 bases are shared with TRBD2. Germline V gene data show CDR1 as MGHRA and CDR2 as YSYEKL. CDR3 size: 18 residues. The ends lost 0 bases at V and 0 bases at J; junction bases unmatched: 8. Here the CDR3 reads CASSQDRASGSSYNEQFF. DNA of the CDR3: TGCGCCAGCAGCCAAGATAGGGCTAGCGGCAGCTCCTACAATGAGCAGTTCTTC.

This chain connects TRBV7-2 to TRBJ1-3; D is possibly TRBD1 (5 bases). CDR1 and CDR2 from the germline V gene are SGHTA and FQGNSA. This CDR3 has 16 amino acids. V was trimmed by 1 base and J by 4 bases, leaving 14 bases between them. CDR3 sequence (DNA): TGTGCCAGCAGCTTAGGTCCGGGACGTTCCGGAAACACCATATATTTT. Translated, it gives CASSLGPGRSGNTIYF.

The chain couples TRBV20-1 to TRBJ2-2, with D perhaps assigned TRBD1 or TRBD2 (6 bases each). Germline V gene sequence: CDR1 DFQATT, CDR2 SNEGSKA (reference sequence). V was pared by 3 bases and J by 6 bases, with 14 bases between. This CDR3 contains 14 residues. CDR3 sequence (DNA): TGCAGTGCTAGTCGGCCCGGGGGCCCCGGGGAGCTGTTTTTT. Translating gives CSASRPGGPGELFF.

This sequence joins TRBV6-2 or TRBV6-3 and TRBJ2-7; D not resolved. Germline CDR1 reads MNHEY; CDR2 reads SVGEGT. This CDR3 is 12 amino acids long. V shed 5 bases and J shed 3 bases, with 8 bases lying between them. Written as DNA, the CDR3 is TGTGCCAGCAGTCCCTCGGTCTACGAGCAGTACGTC. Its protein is CASSPSVYEQYV.

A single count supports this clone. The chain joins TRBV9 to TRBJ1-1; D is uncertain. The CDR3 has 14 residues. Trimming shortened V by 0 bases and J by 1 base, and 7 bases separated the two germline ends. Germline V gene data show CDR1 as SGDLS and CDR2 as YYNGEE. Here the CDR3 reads CASSVEQENTEAFF. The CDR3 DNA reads TGTGCCAGCAGCGTAGAGCAGGAGAACACTGAAGCTTTCTTT.

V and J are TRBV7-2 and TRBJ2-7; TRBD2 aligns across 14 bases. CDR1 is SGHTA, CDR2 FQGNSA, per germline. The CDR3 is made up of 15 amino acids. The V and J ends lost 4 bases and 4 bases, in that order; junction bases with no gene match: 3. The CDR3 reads CASSYRLAGGYEQYF. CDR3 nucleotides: TGTGCCAGCAGCTACCGACTAGCGGGAGGGTACGAGCAGTACTTC. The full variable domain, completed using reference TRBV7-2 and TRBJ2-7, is GAGVSQSPSNKVTEKGKDVELRCDPISGHTALYWYRQSLGQGLEFLIYFQGNSAPDKSGLPSDRFSAERTGGSVSTLTIQRTQQEDSAVYLCASSYRLAGGYEQYFGPGTRLTVT.

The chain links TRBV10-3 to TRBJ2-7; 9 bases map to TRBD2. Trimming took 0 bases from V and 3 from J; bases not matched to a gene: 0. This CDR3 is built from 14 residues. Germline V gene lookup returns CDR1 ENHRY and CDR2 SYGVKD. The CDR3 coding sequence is TGTGCCATCAGTGAGTCTAGCGGGAGCTACGAGCAGTACTTC. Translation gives CAISESSGSYEQYF.

The CDR3 loop is CASSEERVGQPQHF. The CDR3 DNA follows: TGTGCCAGCAGTGAGGAGAGGGTGGGGCAGCCCCAGCATTTT. V is TRBV2 and J is TRBJ1-5, with D unclear. The germline CDR1 and CDR2 sequences are SNHLY and FYNNEI. The V gene lost 3 bases and the J gene lost 7 bases, with 13 bases spanning the gap. CDR3 length: 14 amino acids.